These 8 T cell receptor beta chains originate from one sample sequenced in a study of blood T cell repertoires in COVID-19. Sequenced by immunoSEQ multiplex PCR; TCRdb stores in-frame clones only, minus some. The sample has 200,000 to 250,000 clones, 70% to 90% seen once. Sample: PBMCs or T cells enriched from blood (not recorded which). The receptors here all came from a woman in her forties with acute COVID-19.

The CDR3 loop reads CASSEEGDPQPQHF. In DNA, the CDR3 is TGTGCCAGCAGCGAAGAGGGGGACCCCCAGCCCCAGCATTTT. This rearrangement joins TRBV9 to TRBJ1-5; tentative D call: TRBD1 (6 bases). The V gene lost 3 bases and the J gene lost 7 bases, with 14 bases spanning the gap. Germline CDR1 SGDLS, CDR2 YYNGEE. CDR3 length: 14 amino acids. Variable domain in full (rest from reference TRBV9 and TRBJ1-5): DSGVTQTPKHLITATGQRVTLRCSPRSGDLSVYWYQQSLDQGLQFLIQYYNGEERAKGNILERFSAQQFPDLHSELNLSSLELGDSALYFCASSEEGDPQPQHFGDGTRLSIL.

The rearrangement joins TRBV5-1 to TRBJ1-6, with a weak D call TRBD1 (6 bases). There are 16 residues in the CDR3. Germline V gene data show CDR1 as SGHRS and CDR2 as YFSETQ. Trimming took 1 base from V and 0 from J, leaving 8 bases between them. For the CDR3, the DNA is TGCGCCAGCAGCTTGACAGGGAGCTCCTATAATTCACCCCTCCACTTT. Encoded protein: CASSLTGSSYNSPLHF.

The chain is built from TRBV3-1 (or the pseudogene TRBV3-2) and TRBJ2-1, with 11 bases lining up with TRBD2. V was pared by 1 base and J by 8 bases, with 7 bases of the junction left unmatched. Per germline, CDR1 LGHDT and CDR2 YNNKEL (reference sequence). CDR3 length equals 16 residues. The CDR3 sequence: CASSQVLAGGPDEQFF. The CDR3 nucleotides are TGTGCCAGCAGCCAAGTTTTAGCGGGGGGGCCCGATGAGCAGTTCTTC.

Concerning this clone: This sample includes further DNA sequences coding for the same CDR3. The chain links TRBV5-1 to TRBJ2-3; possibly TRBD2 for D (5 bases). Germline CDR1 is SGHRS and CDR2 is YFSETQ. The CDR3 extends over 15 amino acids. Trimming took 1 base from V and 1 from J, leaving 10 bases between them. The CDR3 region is CASSLRGLGTDTQYF. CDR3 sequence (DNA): TGCGCCAGCAGCTTGCGCGGGCTGGGCACAGATACGCAGTATTTT.

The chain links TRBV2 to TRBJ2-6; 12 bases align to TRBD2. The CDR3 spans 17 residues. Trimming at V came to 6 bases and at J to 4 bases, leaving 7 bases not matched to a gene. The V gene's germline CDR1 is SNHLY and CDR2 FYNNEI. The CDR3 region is CASRIASGGAGANVLTF. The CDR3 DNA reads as TGTGCCAGCAGGATAGCTAGCGGGGGGGCCGGGGCCAACGTCCTGACTTTC. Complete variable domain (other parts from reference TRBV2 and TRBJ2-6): EPEVTQTPSHQVTQMGQEVILRCVPISNHLYFYWYRQILGQKVEFLVSFYNNEISEKSEIFDDQFSVERPDGSNFTLKIRSTKLEDSAMYFCASRIASGGAGANVLTFGAGSRLTVL.

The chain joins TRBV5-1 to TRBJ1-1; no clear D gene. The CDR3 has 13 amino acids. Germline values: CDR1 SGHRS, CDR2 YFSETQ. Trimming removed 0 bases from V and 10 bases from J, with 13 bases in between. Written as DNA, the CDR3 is TGCGCCAGCAGCTTGGACCCTACCCGGGTAGCTTTCTTT. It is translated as CASSLDPTRVAFF.

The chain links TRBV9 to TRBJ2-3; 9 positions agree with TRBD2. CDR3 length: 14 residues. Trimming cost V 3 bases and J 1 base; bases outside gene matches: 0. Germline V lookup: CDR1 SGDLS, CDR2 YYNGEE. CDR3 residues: CASSASGGTDTQYF. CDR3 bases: TGTGCCAGCAGCGCTAGCGGGGGCACAGATACGCAGTATTTT. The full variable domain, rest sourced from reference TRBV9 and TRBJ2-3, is DSGVTQTPKHLITATGQRVTLRCSPRSGDLSVYWYQQSLDQGLQFLIQYYNGEERAKGNILERFSAQQFPDLHSELNLSSLELGDSALYFCASSASGGTDTQYFGPGTRLTVL.

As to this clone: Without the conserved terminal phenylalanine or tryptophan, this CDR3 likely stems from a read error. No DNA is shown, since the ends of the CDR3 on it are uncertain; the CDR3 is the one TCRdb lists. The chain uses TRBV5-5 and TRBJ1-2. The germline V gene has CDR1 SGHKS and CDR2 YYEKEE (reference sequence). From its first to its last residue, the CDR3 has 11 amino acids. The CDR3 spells CASSSGTSEVH.